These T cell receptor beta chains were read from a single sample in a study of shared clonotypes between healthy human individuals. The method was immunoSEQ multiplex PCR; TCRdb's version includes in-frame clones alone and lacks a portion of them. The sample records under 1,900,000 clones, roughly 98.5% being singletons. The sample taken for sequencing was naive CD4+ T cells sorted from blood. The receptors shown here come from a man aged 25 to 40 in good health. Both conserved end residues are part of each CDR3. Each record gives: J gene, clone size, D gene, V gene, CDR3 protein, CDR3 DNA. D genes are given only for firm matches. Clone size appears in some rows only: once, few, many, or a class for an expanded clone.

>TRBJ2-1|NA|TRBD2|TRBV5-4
CASSHSGTVYEQFF
TGTGCCAGCAGCCATAGCGGGACGGTCTATGAGCAGTTCTTC
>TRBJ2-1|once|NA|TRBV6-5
CASRTSSYNEQFF
TGTGCCAGCAGGACGAGCTCCTACAATGAGCAGTTCTTC
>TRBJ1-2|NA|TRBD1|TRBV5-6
CASSFRDRDRTNYGYTF
TGTGCCAGCAGCTTCCGAGACAGGGATCGAACTAACTATGGCTACACCTTC
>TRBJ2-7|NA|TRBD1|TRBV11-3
CASSLGTGPYEQYF
TGTGCCAGCAGCTTAGGGACAGGGCCCTACGAGCAGTACTTC
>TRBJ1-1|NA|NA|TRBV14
CASSQDFHRSIEAFF
TGTGCCAGCAGCCAAGATTTTCACCGATCCATTGAAGCTTTCTTT
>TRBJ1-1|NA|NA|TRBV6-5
CASSRLGGRNTEAFF
TGTGCCAGCAGCCGTCTGGGGGGAAGGAACACTGAAGCTTTCTTT
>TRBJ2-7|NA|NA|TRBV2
CASSQIRDYEQYF
TGTGCCAGCAGTCAGATCAGGGACTACGAGCAGTACTTC
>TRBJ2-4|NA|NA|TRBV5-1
CASSLRGSVGQAKNIQYF
TGCGCCAGCAGCTTAAGGGGCTCTGTAGGACAAGCCAAAAACATTCAGTACTTC
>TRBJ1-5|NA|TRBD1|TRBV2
CASSKDRGGNQPQHF
TGTGCCAGCAGTAAGGACAGGGGAGGCAATCAGCCCCAGCATTTT
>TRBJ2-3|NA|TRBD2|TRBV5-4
CASSFSGRTDTQYF
TGTGCCAGCAGCTTCAGCGGGAGGACCGATACGCAGTATTTT
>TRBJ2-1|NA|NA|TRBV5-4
CASSYRGGGAYNEQFF
TGTGCCAGCAGCTACAGGGGTGGAGGGGCGTACAATGAGCAGTTCTTC
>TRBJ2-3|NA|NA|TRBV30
CAWSSELGPYTQYF
TGTGCCTGGAGTTCAGAACTTGGACCTTATACGCAGTATTTT
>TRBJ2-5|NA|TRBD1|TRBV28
CASSLGTGSGETQYF
TGTGCCAGCAGTTTAGGGACAGGGAGTGGAGAGACCCAGTACTTC
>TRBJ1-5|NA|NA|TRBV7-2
CASSLGRVLGSGNQPQHF
TGTGCCAGCAGCTTAGGCAGGGTGTTGGGGAGTGGCAATCAGCCCCAGCATTTT
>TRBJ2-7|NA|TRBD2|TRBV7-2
CASSLGRDYEPYEQYF
TGTGCCAGCAGCTTAGGTAGGGACTACGAACCCTACGAGCAGTACTTC
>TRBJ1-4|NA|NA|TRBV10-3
CAISEAATTNEKLFF
TGTGCCATCAGTGAGGCGGCGACAACTAATGAAAAACTGTTTTTT
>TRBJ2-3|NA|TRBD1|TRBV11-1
CASSQGAFTDTQYF
TGTGCCAGCAGCCAGGGGGCATTTACAGATACGCAGTATTTT
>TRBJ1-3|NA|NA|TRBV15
CATSRDVAGRPGNTIYF
TGTGCCACCAGCAGAGATGTTGCGGGACGTCCTGGAAACACCATATATTTT
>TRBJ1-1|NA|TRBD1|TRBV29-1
CSVGRSGTENTEAFF
TGCAGCGTTGGGAGATCCGGGACAGAGAACACTGAAGCTTTCTTT
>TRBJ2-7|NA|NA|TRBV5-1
CASSLDLLNEQYF
TGCGCCAGCAGCTTGGACCTACTTAACGAGCAGTACTTC
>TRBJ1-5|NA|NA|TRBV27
CASSWQGPMGENQPQHF
TGTGCCAGCAGTTGGCAGGGTCCAATGGGGGAAAATCAGCCCCAGCATTTT
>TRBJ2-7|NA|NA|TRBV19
CASSIYLDLPNEQYF
TGTGCCAGTAGTATCTATCTGGACCTTCCAAACGAGCAGTACTTC
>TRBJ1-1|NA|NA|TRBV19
CASSSGHLLNTEAFF
TGTGCCAGTAGTTCGGGGCACTTGCTTAACACTGAAGCTTTCTTT
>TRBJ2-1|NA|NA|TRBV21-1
CASSSRSSGSLNEQFF
TGTGCCAGCAGCTCCCGTTCTAGCGGGAGCCTCAATGAGCAGTTCTTC
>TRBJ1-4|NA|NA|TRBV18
CASSPITVPATNEKLFF
TGTGCCAGCTCACCAATAACGGTACCCGCAACTAATGAAAAACTGTTTTTT